This TCR beta chain appears in the sequencing data of a study of blood T cell repertoires in COVID-19. At the level of the study: Sample material is recorded as cDNA or gDNA derived from T cells, B-cell-depleted T cells, or PBMCs.

Original analysis: Reference gene primer amplification yielded estimated nucleated cell counts. Sequencing was performed with immunoSEQ multiplex PCR; in TCRdb, only in-frame clones are kept and a portion is missing. V and J calls and clone size are copied from that table; D and trimming were computed from the DNA. The sample gives approximately 300,000 clones, approximately 90% of which show up once; about 10% is in the top ten. In germline, CDR1 is SNHLY, CDR2 FYNNEI. The length of the CDR3 is 15 residues. V was shortened by 6 bases and J by 1 base, with 15 bases between the two germline ends. Among Cohort 3 donors, those recovered had two negative PCRs, clearance, or symptom resolution.

The genes are TRBV2 and TRBJ1-2, with unresolved D. The sequence derives from a woman aged 18-30 years who had recovered from COVID-19. The source material was PBMCs or T cells enriched from blood (not recorded which). The CDR3 region is CASRRVEGSNYGYTF. The CDR3 nucleotides read TGTGCCAGCAGACGTGTGGAGGGCAGTAACTATGGCTACACCTTC.